Below, 31 T cell receptor beta chains from the same sample are listed, as sequenced in a study of blood T cell repertoires in COVID-19. This table comes from immunoSEQ multiplex PCR, and its TCRdb copy is limited to in-frame clones, with some not included. The table lists 240,000 or so clones, about 80% of them singletons, with under 2% in the top ten. The material sequenced was peripheral blood. The receptor source for this set is a woman of 80 years or more with acute or convalescent COVID-19.

The chain is built from TRBV5-1 and TRBJ2-5; 7 bases fit TRBD1. The J segment lost 5 bases and the V segment lost 4 bases, leaving 5 bases of the junction unmatched. The germline V gene has CDR1 SGHRS and CDR2 YFSETQ. There are 13 residues in the CDR3. CDR3 protein: CASSNRGGETQYF. The CDR3 DNA sequence: TGCGCCAGCAGCAACAGGGGTGGTGAGACCCAGTACTTC.

This clone was observed once. The chain is built from TRBV9 and TRBJ2-2; the match to TRBD2 covers 9 bases. CDR1 and CDR2 from the germline V gene are SGDLS and YYNGEE. CDR3 size: 16 residues. Germline trimming cut 2 bases from V and 4 bases from J; bases unmatched to any gene: 6. Here the CDR3 reads CASSVRREGLTGELFF. The CDR3 DNA reads as TGTGCCAGCAGCGTCCGGCGGGAGGGCCTCACCGGGGAGCTGTTTTTT.

DNA of the CDR3: TGTGCCAGCAGCCTAAGGACTACCTCCTACAATGAGCAGTTCTTC. This gives the protein CASSLRTTSYNEQFF. V usage is TRBV6-2 or TRBV6-3 and J usage is TRBJ2-1; the D gene is possibly TRBD2 (6 bases). The germline CDR1 and CDR2 sequences are MNHEY and SVGEGT. The CDR3 sequence is 15 residues long. The V end was cut by 6 bases, the J end by 0 bases, with 12 bases between.

The gene calls are TRBV7-9 and TRBJ1-4; TRBD1 aligns across 9 bases. Unmatched junction bases numbered 14, after V lost 5 bases and J lost 10 bases. Germline assignment: CDR1 SEHNR and CDR2 FQNEAQ (reference sequence). The CDR3 runs 16 residues. The CDR3 spells CASSRVQGASLGKLFF. CDR3 DNA sequence: TGTGCCAGCAGCCGGGTACAGGGGGCGTCTTTAGGAAAACTGTTTTTT.

This chain joins TRBV7-2 and TRBJ2-3, with D tentatively TRBD2 (6 bases). Trimming left V 4 bases short and J 6 bases short, with 11 bases between. The CDR3 sequence is 13 residues long. CDR1 and CDR2 (germline): SGHTA, FQGNSA. The CDR3 spells CASSSRLEDTQYF. DNA for the CDR3: TGTGCCAGCAGCTCACGACTAGAGGATACGCAGTATTTT. The variable domain in full, completed from reference TRBV7-2 and TRBJ2-3, reads GAGVSQSPSNKVTEKGKDVELRCDPISGHTALYWYRQSLGQGLEFLIYFQGNSAPDKSGLPSDRFSAERTGGSVSTLTIQRTQQEDSAVYLCASSSRLEDTQYFGPGTRLTVL.

The chain carries TRBV4-2 and TRBJ1-6; D may be TRBD1 (6 bases). Looked up from germline, CDR1 is LGHNA and CDR2 is YNFKEQ. Deletions cut 4 bases from V and 6 bases from J, with 13 bases between. The CDR3 is 15 amino acids. Here the CDR3 reads CASSPDSALNSPLHF. DNA of the CDR3: TGTGCCAGCAGCCCGGACAGTGCGCTTAATTCACCCCTCCACTTT.

V and J are TRBV7-8 and TRBJ1-6; possibly TRBD1 for D (6 bases). The CDR3 totals 14 residues. CDR1 is SGHVS and CDR2 is FQNEAQ in the germline V gene. Trimming stripped 3 bases from V and 6 bases from J, with 9 bases between. The CDR3 is CASSFGTSNSPLHF. The CDR3 region has the DNA TGTGCCAGCAGCTTCGGGACATCTAATTCACCCCTCCACTTT.

As for this clone: A read error may produce the germline difference seen at one junction end. The rearrangement links TRBV6-1 to TRBJ1-3; possibly TRBD1 for D (6 bases). Germline CDR1 and CDR2: MNHNS and SASEGT. The CDR3 spans 16 residues. CDR3 protein: CASSEIPDSNGDTIYF. The CDR3 region has the DNA TGTGCCAGCAGTGAAATCCCGGACAGTAATGGAGACACCATATATTTT.

The chain recombines TRBV5-6 with TRBJ1-2; no firm D call. CDR3 length: 13 residues. V gave up 5 bases and J gave up 7 bases, with 15 bases separating them. Looked up from germline, CDR1 is SGHDT and CDR2 is YYEEEE. The CDR3 DNA is TGTGCCAGCAGACATCAGACCGCGGGTGGCTACACCTTC. It encodes CASRHQTAGGYTF. The full variable domain, with the rest looked up from reference TRBV5-6 and TRBJ1-2, is DAGVTQSPTHLIKTRGQQVTLRCSPKSGHDTVSWYQQALGQGPQFIFQYYEEEERQRGNFPDRFSGHQFPNYSSELNVNALLLGDSALYLCASRHQTAGGYTFGSGTRLTVV.

The chain joins TRBV5-4 to TRBJ2-5; weak D call: TRBD1 (6 bases). The CDR3 consists of 14 residues. The germline V gene encodes CDR1 SGHNT and CDR2 YYREEE (reference sequence). The ends were cut back, 4 bases at V and 2 bases at J, with 12 bases in the middle. The chain's CDR3 is CASSPQGLQETQYF. The CDR3 DNA reads as TGTGCCAGCAGCCCACAGGGTTTACAAGAGACCCAGTACTTC.

The gene calls are TRBV30 and TRBJ2-5; 10 positions match TRBD2. V dropped 4 bases and J dropped 5; count of bases not matched to a gene: 10. CDR3 size: 15 residues. From germline, CDR1 is GTSNPN and CDR2 SVGIG (reference sequence). CDR3 in amino acids: CAWTVSGRAWETQYF. For the CDR3, the DNA is TGTGCCTGGACTGTCAGCGGGAGGGCCTGGGAGACCCAGTACTTC. The full variable domain, completed using reference TRBV30 and TRBJ2-5, is SQTIHQWPATLVQPVGSPLSLECTVEGTSNPNLYWYRQAAGRGLQLLFYSVGIGQISSEVPQNLSASRPQDRQFILSSKKLLLSDSGFYLCAWTVSGRAWETQYFGPGTRLLVL.

The CDR3 protein is CASSESLQPQHF. Written as DNA, the CDR3 is TGTGCCAGCAGTGAAAGCCTCCAGCCCCAGCATTTT. The rearrangement links TRBV2 to TRBJ1-5; D unresolved. Looked up from germline, CDR1 is SNHLY and CDR2 is FYNNEI. Trimming took off 2 bases at V and 7 bases at J, with 6 bases between the two ends. The CDR3 is 12 residues long.

V usage is TRBV7-8 and J usage is TRBJ1-2; 7 nucleotides align to TRBD1. V gave up 6 bases and J gave up 7 bases; unmatched junction bases: 8. The CDR3 runs to 13 residues. The germline CDR1 and CDR2 sequences are SGHVS and FQNEAQ. CDR3 protein: CASRQTGDGGYTF. The CDR3 DNA reads as TGTGCCAGCAGACAAACAGGGGATGGTGGCTACACCTTC. The complete variable domain, with remaining parts taken from reference TRBV7-8 and TRBJ1-2, reads GAGVSQSPRYKVAKRGQDVALRCDPISGHVSLFWYQQALGQGPEFLTYFQNEAQLDKSGLPSDRFFAERPEGSVSTLKIQRTQQEDSAVYLCASRQTGDGGYTFGSGTRLTVV.

This chain joins TRBV30 and TRBJ2-7, with 8 bases that match TRBD1. This CDR3 region has 12 residues. Per germline, CDR1 GTSNPN and CDR2 SVGIG (reference sequence). V was clipped by 2 bases and J by 6 bases; unmatched bases: 3. The CDR3 reads CAWSRTGGEQYF. The CDR3, as DNA: TGTGCCTGGAGTCGTACAGGGGGCGAGCAGTACTTC.

The rearrangement uses TRBV19 and TRBJ2-2, with 7 nucleotides matching TRBD2. Trimming at V came to 7 bases and at J to 4 bases, leaving 9 bases not matched to a gene. CDR1 is LNHDA and CDR2 is SQIVND in the germline V gene (reference sequence). This CDR3 region has 15 residues. The CDR3 loop reads CASTTSGGPTGELFF. The CDR3 bases are TGTGCCAGTACCACCTCGGGGGGACCCACCGGGGAGCTGTTTTTT.

The rearrangement links TRBV24-1 to TRBJ2-3; 8 nucleotides match TRBD2. The CDR3 loop spans 14 amino acids. V gave up 7 bases and J gave up 6 bases; unmatched junction bases: 8. Germline V gives CDR1 KGHDR, CDR2 SFDVKD. Here the CDR3 reads CATSAGTRGDTQYF. In DNA form, the CDR3 reads TGTGCCACCAGCGCCGGGACTAGGGGGGATACGCAGTATTTT.

This clone was observed a single time. The chain employs TRBV3-1 (or the pseudogene TRBV3-2) and TRBJ1-2, with D possibly matching TRBD1 (6 bases). Germline CDR1 reads LGHDT; CDR2 reads YNNKEL (reference sequence). CDR3 length equals 13 residues. V lost 3 bases and J 5 bases, leaving 10 bases between the germline ends. CDR3 loop: CASSQLTGYGYTF. CDR3 nucleotide sequence: TGTGCCAGCAGCCAGCTGACAGGTTATGGCTACACCTTC.

In this sample, this clone turned up once. The CDR3, as DNA: TGTGCCAGTAGAACCGGGACACCTATCACCATATATTTT. It encodes CASRTGTPITIYF. The rearrangement links TRBV19 to TRBJ1-3; D perhaps matches TRBD1 (6 bases). Trimming stripped 6 bases from V and 9 bases from J, with 15 bases between. Germline CDR1 reads LNHDA; CDR2 reads SQIVND (reference sequence). CDR3 size: 13 residues.

The rearrangement uses TRBV4-2 and TRBJ2-2; TRBD1 matches 7 bases. Germline CDR1 and CDR2: LGHNA and YNFKEQ. The CDR3 extends over 15 amino acids. Trimming cost V 6 bases and J 2 bases; bases outside gene matches: 6. The CDR3 bases are TGTGCCAGCAGACAACAGGGGTCAAACACCGGGGAGCTGTTTTTT. Encoded protein: CASRQQGSNTGELFF.

The chain carries TRBV19 and TRBJ2-3; 8 bases line up with TRBD2. Germline CDR1 reads LNHDA; CDR2 reads SQIVND (reference sequence). V shed 5 bases and J 0 bases; nucleotides not matched to a gene: 10. The CDR3 contains 17 residues. The CDR3 nucleotides are TGTGCCAGTAGTGAGTGGAGGTCTAGCGGGAGCACAGATACGCAGTATTTT. Translation gives CASSEWRSSGSTDTQYF.

The J gene is TRBJ2-3, the V gene TRBV9; TRBD1 agrees at 7 bases. J lost 3 bases, V lost 6 bases, and 7 bases had no gene match. The germline V gene encodes CDR1 SGDLS and CDR2 YYNGEE. This CDR3 spans 14 amino acids. The CDR3 DNA is TGTGCCAGCAATTCCCAGACAGGGACAGATACGCAGTATTTT. Protein sequence: CASNSQTGTDTQYF.

This chain uses TRBV18 with TRBJ2-7, with TRBD1 matching 10 bases. Germline assignment: CDR1 KGHSH and CDR2 LQKENI. The V and J ends lost 5 bases and 3 bases, in that order; junction bases with no gene match: 4. The length of the CDR3 is 14 residues. The CDR3 loop reads CASSTGTGDYEQYF. The CDR3 DNA is TGTGCCAGCTCAACCGGGACAGGGGACTACGAGCAGTACTTC.

In DNA form, the CDR3 reads TGTGCCAGCAGCCAGGACAGGGGGCCAAGGTACGAGCAGTACTTC. It translates to CASSQDRGPRYEQYF. The rearrangement joins TRBV3-1 (or the pseudogene TRBV3-2) to TRBJ2-7; TRBD1 aligns across 11 bases. The CDR3 totals 15 residues. V was clipped by 3 bases and J by 4 bases; unmatched bases: 5. CDR1 and CDR2 (germline): LGHDT, YNNKEL (reference sequence).

This clone showed up just a few times. The chain links TRBV7-2 to TRBJ1-2; D call uncertain. CDR1 and CDR2 from the germline V gene are SGHTA and FQGNSA. V lost 5 bases and J 5 bases, leaving 15 bases between the germline ends. The CDR3 is 14 residues long. The chain's CDR3 is CASSPTFASYGYTF. CDR3 coding DNA: TGTGCCAGCAGCCCGACTTTCGCCTCTTATGGCTACACCTTC.

The chain has TRBV10-3 and TRBJ1-1, with D tentatively TRBD1 (5 bases). The CDR3 spans 15 residues. In germline, CDR1 is ENHRY, CDR2 SYGVKD. Trimming took off 3 bases at V and 3 bases at J, with 14 bases between the two ends. CDR3 in amino acids: CAISDPGTPYTEAFF. CDR3 nucleotide sequence: TGTGCCATCAGTGACCCCGGGACTCCGTACACTGAAGCTTTCTTT.

This clone has only a few counts. The chain is built from TRBV10-1 and TRBJ1-4, with 7 bases that match TRBD1. The junction had 14 bases not matched to a gene; V was cut back by 5 bases and J by 8 bases. Germline loops: CDR1 WNHNN, CDR2 SYGVQD (reference sequence). CDR3 length: 16 amino acids. CDR3 loop: CASSRTDRAPGEKLFF. As DNA, the CDR3 is TGCGCCAGCAGTCGGACAGACAGGGCCCCCGGGGAAAAACTGTTTTTT.

The CDR3 region has the DNA TGTGCCAGCAGCCAAGTTCAGGGCTACGACTACACCTTC. It translates to CASSQVQGYDYTF. The rearrangement joins TRBV3-1 (or the pseudogene TRBV3-2) to TRBJ1-2; a weak D match, TRBD1 (5 bases). Germline CDR1 reads LGHDT; CDR2 reads YNNKEL (reference sequence). This CDR3 has 13 residues. Trimming left V 1 base short and J 10 bases short, with 13 bases between.

The chain is built from TRBV5-4 and TRBJ2-1; D is possibly TRBD2 (6 bases). The V and J ends lost 1 base and 7 bases respectively, with 12 bases between them. The CDR3 is made up of 14 amino acids. Germline assignment: CDR1 SGHNT and CDR2 YYREEE (reference sequence). The CDR3 reads CASSLTSSENEQFF. CDR3 DNA sequence: TGTGCCAGCAGCTTGACTAGCTCTGAGAATGAGCAGTTCTTC.

The J gene is TRBJ1-4, the V gene TRBV19; D unresolved. Germline V gene data show CDR1 as LNHDA and CDR2 as SQIVND (reference sequence). With 3 bases removed from V and 1 base from J, the gap between germline ends came to 6 bases. The CDR3 loop spans 14 amino acids. CDR3 sequence reads: CASSISRTNEKLFF. The CDR3 nucleotides are TGTGCCAGTAGTATCTCGAGAACTAATGAAAAACTGTTTTTT.

V gene TRBV11-1 combines with J gene TRBJ1-1, with D perhaps matching TRBD1 (5 bases). The CDR3 length is 14 residues. V was pared by 2 bases and J by 4 bases, with 11 bases between. Germline assignment: CDR1 SGHAT and CDR2 FQDESV (reference sequence). The CDR3 DNA follows: TGTGCCAGCAGCTTACAGGGCCCAGCCACTGAAGCTTTCTTT. Translation: CASSLQGPATEAFF.

CDR3 sequence reads: CASSLGGYTSGSNEQFF. DNA of the CDR3: TGTGCCAGCAGCTTGGGAGGGTACACTAGCGGGAGTAATGAGCAGTTCTTC. The chain combines TRBV5-4 with TRBJ2-1; 11 bases map to TRBD2. The CDR3 consists of 17 residues. V shed 0 bases and J 7 bases; nucleotides not matched to a gene: 9. In germline, CDR1 is SGHNT, CDR2 YYREEE (reference sequence).